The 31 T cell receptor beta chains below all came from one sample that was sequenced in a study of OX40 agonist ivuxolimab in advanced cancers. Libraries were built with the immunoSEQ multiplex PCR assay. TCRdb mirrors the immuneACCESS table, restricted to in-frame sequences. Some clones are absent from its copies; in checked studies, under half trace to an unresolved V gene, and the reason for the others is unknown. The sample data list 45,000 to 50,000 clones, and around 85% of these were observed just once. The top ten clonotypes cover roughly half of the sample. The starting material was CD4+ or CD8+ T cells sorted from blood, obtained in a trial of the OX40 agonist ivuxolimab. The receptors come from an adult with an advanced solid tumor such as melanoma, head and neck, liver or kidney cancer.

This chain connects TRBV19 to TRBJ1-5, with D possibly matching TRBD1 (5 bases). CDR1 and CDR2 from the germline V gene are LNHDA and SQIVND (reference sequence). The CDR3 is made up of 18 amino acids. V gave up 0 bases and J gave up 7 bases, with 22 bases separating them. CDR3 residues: CASSIEGLAFESAQPQHF. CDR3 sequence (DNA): TGTGCCAGTAGTATAGAGGGGCTAGCTTTTGAGTCCGCCCAGCCCCAGCATTTT.

The CDR3 bases are TGTGCCAGCAGCCAAGATGGGGATGAGCAGTTCTTC. This codes for CASSQDGDEQFF. The chain links TRBV14 to TRBJ2-1; D not certain. Germline CDR1 SGHDN, CDR2 FVKESK. V lost 0 bases, J lost 8 bases, and 5 bases lay in between. This CDR3 is 12 amino acids long.

The CDR3 loop is CASSEWVRGMNTEAFF. CDR3 DNA sequence: TGTGCCAGCAGCGAATGGGTGAGGGGCATGAACACTGAAGCTTTCTTT. This chain uses TRBV9 with TRBJ1-1; D perhaps matches TRBD1 (5 bases). Deletions cut 3 bases from V and 0 bases from J, with 15 bases between. This CDR3 contains 16 residues. CDR1 SGDLS and CDR2 YYNGEE come from the germline V gene. The whole variable domain, filled in from reference TRBV9 and TRBJ1-1, reads DSGVTQTPKHLITATGQRVTLRCSPRSGDLSVYWYQQSLDQGLQFLIQYYNGEERAKGNILERFSAQQFPDLHSELNLSSLELGDSALYFCASSEWVRGMNTEAFFGQGTRLTVV.

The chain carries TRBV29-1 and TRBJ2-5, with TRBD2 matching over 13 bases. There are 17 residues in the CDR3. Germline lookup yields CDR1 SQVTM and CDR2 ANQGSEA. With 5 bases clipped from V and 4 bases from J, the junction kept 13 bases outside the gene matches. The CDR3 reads CSVRQWTSGRHAETQYF. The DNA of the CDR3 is TGCAGCGTTAGACAATGGACTAGCGGGAGACATGCAGAGACCCAGTACTTC.

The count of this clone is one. The CDR3 nucleotides are TGCAGCGTTGCGTACCAGTTAAGCACAGATACGCAGTATTTT. It codes for CSVAYQLSTDTQYF. J is TRBJ2-3 and V is TRBV29-1; D gene unclear. Germline V gene sequence: CDR1 SQVTM, CDR2 ANQGSEA. CDR3 length: 14 amino acids. V was cut by 4 bases and J by 0 bases, with 11 bases left in between.

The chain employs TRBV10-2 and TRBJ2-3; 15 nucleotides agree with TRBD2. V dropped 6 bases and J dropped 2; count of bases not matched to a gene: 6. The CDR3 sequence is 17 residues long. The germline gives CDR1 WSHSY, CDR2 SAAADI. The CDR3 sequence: CASSGTSGGTTTDTQYF. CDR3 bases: TGCGCCAGCAGCGGGACTAGCGGGGGGACTACCACAGATACGCAGTATTTT.

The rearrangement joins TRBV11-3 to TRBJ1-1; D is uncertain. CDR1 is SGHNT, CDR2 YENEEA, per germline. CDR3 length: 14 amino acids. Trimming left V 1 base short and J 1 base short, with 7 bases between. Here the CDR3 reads CASSLGSGNTEAFF. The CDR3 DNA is TGTGCCAGCAGCTTAGGATCAGGGAACACTGAAGCTTTCTTT.

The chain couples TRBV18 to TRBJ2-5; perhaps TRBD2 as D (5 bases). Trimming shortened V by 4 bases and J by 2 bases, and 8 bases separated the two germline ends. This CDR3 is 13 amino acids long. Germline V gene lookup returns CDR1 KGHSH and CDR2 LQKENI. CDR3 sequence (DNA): TGTGCCAGCTCACTACTAGAACAAGAGACCCAGTACTTC. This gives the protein CASSLLEQETQYF.

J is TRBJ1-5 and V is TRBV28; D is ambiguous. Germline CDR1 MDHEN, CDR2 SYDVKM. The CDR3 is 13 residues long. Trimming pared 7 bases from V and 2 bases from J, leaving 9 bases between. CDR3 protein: CASNIFGNQPQHF. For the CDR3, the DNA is TGTGCCAGCAATATATTCGGCAATCAGCCCCAGCATTTT.

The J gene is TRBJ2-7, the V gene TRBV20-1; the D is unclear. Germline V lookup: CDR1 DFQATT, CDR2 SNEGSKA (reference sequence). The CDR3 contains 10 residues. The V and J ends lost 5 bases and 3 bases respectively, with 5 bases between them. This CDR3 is CSALNYEQYF. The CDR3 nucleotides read TGCAGTGCTCTAAACTACGAGCAGTACTTC.

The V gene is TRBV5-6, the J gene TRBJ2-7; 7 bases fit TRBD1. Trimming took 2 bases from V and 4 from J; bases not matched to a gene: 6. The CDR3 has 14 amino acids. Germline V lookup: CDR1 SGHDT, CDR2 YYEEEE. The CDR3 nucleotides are TGTGCCAGCAGCTTCCGCAGGGGGTCTTACGAGCAGTACTTC. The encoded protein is CASSFRRGSYEQYF.

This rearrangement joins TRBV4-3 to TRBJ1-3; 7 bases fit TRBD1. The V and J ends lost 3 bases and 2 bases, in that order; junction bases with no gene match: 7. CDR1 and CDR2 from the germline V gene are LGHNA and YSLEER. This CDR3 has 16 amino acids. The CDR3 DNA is TGCGCCAGCAGCCATCCGACAGGGAGGACTGGAAACACCATATATTTT. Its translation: CASSHPTGRTGNTIYF.

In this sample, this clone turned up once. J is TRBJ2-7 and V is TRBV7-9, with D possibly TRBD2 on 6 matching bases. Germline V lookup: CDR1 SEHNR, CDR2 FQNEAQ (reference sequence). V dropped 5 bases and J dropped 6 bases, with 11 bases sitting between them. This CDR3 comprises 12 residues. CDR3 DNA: TGTGCCAGCAGCCCAGGGACTCCCGAGCAGTACTTC. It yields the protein CASSPGTPEQYF.

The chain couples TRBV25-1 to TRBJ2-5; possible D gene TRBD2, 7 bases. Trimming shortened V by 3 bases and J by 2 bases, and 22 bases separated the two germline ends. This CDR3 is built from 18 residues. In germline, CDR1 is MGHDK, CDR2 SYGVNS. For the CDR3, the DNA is TGTGCCAGCAGTGACCAATGGGACCGGGGGGCTTGGCAAGAGACCCAGTACTTC. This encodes CASSDQWDRGAWQETQYF. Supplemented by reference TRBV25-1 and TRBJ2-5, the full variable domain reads EADIYQTPRYLVIGTGKKITLECSQTMGHDKMYWYQQDPGMELHLIHYSYGVNSTEKGDLSSESTVSRIRTEHFPLTLESARPSHTSQYLCASSDQWDRGAWQETQYFGPGTRLLVL.

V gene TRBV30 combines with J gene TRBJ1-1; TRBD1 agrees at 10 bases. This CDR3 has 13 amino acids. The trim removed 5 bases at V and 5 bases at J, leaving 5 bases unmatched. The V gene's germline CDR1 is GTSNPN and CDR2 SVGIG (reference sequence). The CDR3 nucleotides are TGTGCCTGGGGAGGACAGGGGGGGACTGAAGCTTTCTTT. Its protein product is CAWGGQGGTEAFF.

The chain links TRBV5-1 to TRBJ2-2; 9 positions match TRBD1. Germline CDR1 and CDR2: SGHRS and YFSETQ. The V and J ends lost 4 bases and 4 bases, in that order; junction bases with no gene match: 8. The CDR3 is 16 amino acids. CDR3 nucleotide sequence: TGCGCCAGCAGCAAACAGGGGGCGCGAGGCACCGGGGAGCTGTTTTTT. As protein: CASSKQGARGTGELFF.

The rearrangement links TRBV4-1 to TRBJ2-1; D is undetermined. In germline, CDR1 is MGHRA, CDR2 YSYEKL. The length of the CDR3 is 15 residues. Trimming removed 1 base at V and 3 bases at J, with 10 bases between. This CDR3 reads CASSQVTNYYNEQFF. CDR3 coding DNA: TGCGCCAGCAGCCAAGTCACGAACTACTACAATGAGCAGTTCTTC.

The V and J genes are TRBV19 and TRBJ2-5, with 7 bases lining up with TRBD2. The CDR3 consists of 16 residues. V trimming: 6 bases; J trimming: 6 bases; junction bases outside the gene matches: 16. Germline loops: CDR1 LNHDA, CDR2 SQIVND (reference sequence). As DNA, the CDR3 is TGTGCCAGTAGCCCCGGGGGAGGGGCGCTTCTCCAGACCCAGTACTTC. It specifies CASSPGGGALLQTQYF.

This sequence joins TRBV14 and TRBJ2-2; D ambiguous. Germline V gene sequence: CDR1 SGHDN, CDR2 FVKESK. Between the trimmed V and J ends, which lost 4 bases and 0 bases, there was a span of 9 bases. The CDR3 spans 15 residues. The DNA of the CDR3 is TGTGCCAGCAGCCGTGGCGTCACGAACACCGGGGAGCTGTTTTTT. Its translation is CASSRGVTNTGELFF.

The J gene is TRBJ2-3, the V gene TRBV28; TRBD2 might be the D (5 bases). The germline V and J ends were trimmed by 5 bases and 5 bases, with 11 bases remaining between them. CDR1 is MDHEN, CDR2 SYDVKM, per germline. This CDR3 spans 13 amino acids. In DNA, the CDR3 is TGTGCCAGCAGTCGTGGAGGTGAAGATACGCAGTATTTT. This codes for CASSRGGEDTQYF.

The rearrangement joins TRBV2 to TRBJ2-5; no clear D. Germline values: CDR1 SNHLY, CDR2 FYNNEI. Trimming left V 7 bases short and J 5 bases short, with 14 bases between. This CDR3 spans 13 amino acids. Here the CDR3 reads CASTRAGGETQYF. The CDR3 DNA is TGTGCCAGCACCCGAGCAGGTGGGGAGACCCAGTACTTC. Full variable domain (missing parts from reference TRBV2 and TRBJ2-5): EPEVTQTPSHQVTQMGQEVILRCVPISNHLYFYWYRQILGQKVEFLVSFYNNEISEKSEIFDDQFSVERPDGSNFTLKIRSTKLEDSAMYFCASTRAGGETQYFGPGTRLLVL.

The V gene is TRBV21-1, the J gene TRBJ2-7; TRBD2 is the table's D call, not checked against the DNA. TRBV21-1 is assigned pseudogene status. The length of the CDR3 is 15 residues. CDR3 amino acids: CASGSGRAVSYEQYF. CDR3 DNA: TGTGCCAGCGGTAGCGGGAGGGCCGTCTCCTACGAGCAGTACTTC.

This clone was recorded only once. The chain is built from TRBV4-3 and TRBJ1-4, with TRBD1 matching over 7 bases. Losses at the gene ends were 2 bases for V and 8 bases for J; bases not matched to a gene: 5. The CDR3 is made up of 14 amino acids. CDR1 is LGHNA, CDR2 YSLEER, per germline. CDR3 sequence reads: CASSQNRGNEKLFF. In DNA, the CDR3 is TGCGCCAGCAGCCAAAACAGGGGAAACGAAAAACTGTTTTTT.

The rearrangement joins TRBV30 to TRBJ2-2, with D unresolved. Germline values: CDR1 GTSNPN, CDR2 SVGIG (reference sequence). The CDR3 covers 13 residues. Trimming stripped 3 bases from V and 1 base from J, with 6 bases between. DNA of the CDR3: TGTGCCTGGAGCCGGCGGAACACCGGGGAGCTGTTTTTT. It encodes CAWSRRNTGELFF.

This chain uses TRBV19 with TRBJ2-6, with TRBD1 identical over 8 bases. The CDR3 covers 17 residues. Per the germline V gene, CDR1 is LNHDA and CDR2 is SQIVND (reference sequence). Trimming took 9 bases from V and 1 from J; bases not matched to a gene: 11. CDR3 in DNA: TGTGCCAGCGGGTTTGGGCAGGGGGCTTCTGGGGCCAACGTCCTGACTTTC. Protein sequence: CASGFGQGASGANVLTF.

The CDR3 DNA sequence: TGTGCCAGCAGTGGTCTTGGGACACTAGGCAATCAGCCCCAGCATTTT. It encodes CASSGLGTLGNQPQHF. This chain links TRBV2 with TRBJ1-5; possible D gene TRBD1, 6 bases. CDR3 length equals 16 residues. Germline lookup yields CDR1 SNHLY and CDR2 FYNNEI. V was shortened by 4 bases and J by 2 bases, with 15 bases between the two germline ends. The whole variable domain, remainder taken from reference TRBV2 and TRBJ1-5, is EPEVTQTPSHQVTQMGQEVILRCVPISNHLYFYWYRQILGQKVEFLVSFYNNEISEKSEIFDDQFSVERPDGSNFTLKIRSTKLEDSAMYFCASSGLGTLGNQPQHFGDGTRLSIL.

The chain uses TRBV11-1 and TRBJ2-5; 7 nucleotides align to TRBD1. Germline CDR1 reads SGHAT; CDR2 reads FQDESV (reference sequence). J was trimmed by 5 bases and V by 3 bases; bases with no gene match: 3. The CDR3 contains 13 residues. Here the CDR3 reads CASSFGRGETQYF. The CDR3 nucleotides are TGTGCCAGCAGCTTTGGCAGGGGGGAGACCCAGTACTTC.

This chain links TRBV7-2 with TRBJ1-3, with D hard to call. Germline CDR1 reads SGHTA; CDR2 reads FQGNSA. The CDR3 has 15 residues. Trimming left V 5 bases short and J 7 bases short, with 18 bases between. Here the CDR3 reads CASSPSWVTGNTIYF. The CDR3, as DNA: TGTGCCAGCAGCCCGTCTTGGGTTACGGGGAACACCATATATTTT.

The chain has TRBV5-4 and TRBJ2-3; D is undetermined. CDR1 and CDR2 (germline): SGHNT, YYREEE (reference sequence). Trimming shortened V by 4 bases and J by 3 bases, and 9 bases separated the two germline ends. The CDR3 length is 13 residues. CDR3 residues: CASSPAETDTQYF. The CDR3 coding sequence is TGTGCCAGCAGCCCTGCGGAAACAGATACGCAGTATTTT. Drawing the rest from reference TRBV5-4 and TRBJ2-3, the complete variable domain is ETGVTQSPTHLIKTRGQQVTLRCSSQSGHNTVSWYQQALGQGPQFIFQYYREEENGRGNFPPRFSGLQFPNYSSELNVNALELDDSALYLCASSPAETDTQYFGPGTRLTVL.

CDR3 sequence: CASSQGAGAETQYF. CDR3 DNA: TGCGCCAGCAGCCAGGGGGCGGGAGCAGAGACCCAGTACTTC. The chain has TRBV4-1 and TRBJ2-5; tentatively, D is TRBD2 (7 bases). Trimming removed 3 bases at V and 4 bases at J, with 12 bases between. The CDR3 length is 14 residues. The germline CDR1 and CDR2 sequences are MGHRA and YSYEKL.

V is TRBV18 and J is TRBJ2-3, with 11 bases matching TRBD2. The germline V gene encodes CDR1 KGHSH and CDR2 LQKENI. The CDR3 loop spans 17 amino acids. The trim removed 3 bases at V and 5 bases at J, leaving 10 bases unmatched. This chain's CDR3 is CASSPDTSGSFRDTQYF. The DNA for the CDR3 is TGTGCCAGCTCACCGGATACTAGCGGGAGTTTCAGAGATACGCAGTATTTT.